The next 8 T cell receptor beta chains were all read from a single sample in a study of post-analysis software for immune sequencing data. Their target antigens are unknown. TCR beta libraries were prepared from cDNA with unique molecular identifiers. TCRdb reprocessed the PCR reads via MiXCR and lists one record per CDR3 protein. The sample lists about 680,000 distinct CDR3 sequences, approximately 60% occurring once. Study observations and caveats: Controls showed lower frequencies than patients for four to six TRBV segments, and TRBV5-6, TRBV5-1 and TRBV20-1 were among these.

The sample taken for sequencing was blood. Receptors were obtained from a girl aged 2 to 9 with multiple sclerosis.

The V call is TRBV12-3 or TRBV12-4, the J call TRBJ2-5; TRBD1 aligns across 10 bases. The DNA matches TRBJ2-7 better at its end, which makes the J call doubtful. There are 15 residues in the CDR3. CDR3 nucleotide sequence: TGTGCCAGCAGGGACCGGGACAGGGGAGGATACGAGCAGTACTTC. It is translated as CASRDRDRGGYEQYF.

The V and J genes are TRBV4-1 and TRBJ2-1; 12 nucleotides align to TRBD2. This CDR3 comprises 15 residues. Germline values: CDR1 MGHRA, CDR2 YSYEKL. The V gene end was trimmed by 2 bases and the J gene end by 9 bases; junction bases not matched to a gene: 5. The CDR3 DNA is TGCGCCAGCAGCCAAACGACTAGCGGGAGCGGTGAGCAGTTCTTC. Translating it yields CASSQTTSGSGEQFF.

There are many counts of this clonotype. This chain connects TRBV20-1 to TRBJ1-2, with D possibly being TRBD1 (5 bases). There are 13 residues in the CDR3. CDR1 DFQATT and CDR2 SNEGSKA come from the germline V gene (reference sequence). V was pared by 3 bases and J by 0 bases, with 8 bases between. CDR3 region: CSARGVANYGYTF. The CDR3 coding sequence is TGCAGTGCTAGGGGGGTAGCTAACTATGGCTACACCTTC.

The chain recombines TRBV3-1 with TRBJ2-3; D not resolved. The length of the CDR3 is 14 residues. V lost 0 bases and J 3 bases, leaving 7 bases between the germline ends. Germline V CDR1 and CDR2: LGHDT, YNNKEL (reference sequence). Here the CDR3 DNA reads TGTGCCAGCAGCCAAGATCTGGCGACAGATACGCAGTATTTT. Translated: CASSQDLATDTQYF.

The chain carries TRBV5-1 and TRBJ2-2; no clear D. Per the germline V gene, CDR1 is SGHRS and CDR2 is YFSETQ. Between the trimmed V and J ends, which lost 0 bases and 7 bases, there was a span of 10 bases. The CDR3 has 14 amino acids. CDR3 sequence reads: CASSLVGQIGELFF. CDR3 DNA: TGCGCCAGCAGCTTGGTAGGGCAGATCGGGGAGCTGTTTTTT.

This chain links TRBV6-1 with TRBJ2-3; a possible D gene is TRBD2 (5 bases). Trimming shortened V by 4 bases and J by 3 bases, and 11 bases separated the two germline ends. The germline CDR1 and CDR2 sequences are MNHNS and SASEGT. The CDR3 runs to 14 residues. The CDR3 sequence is CASSVNRGTDTQYF. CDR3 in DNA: TGTGCCAGCAGTGTGAATCGGGGTACAGATACGCAGTATTTT.

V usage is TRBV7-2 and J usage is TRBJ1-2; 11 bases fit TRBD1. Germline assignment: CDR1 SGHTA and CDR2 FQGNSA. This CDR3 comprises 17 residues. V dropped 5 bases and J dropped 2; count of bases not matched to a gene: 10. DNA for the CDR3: TGTGCCAGCAGCACCGGACAGGGGGCGCTGGGAAACTATGGCTACACCTTC. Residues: CASSTGQGALGNYGYTF.

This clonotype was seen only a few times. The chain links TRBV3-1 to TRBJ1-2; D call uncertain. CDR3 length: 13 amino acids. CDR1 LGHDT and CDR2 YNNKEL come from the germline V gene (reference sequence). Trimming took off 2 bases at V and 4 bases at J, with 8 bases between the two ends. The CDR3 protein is CASSQRGSYGYTF. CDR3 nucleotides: TGTGCCAGCAGCCAACGAGGGTCCTATGGCTACACCTTC. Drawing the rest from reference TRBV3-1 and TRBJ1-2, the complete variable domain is DTAVSQTPKYLVTQMGNDKSIKCEQNLGHDTMYWYKQDSKKFLKIMFSYNNKELIINETVPNRFSPKSPDKAHLNLHINSLELGDSAVYFCASSQRGSYGYTFGSGTRLTVV.